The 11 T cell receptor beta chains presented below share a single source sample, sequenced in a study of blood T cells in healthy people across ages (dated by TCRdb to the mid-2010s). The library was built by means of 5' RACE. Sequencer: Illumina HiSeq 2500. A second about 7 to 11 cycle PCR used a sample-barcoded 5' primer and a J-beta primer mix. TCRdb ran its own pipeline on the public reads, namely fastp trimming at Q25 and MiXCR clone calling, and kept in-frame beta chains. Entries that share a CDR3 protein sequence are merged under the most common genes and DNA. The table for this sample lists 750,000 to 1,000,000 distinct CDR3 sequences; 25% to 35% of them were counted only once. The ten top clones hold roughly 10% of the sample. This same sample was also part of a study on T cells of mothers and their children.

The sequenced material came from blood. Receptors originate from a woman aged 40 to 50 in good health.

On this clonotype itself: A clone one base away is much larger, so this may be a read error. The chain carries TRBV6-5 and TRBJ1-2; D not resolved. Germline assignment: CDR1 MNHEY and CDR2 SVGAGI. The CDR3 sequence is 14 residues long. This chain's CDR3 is CTTTRERSNYGYTF. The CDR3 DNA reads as TGTACCACCACGAGGGAAAGGTCTAACTATGGCTACACCTTC.

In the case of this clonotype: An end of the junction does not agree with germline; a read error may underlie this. The CDR3 DNA reads TGTGCCACCAACAGAGACATGGGGGAAGAGACCCAGTACTTC. Translation gives CATNRDMGEETQYF. The chain joins TRBV15 to TRBJ2-5, with D perhaps matching TRBD1 or TRBD2 (5 bases each). The CDR3 consists of 14 residues. Germline V gene sequence: CDR1 LNHNV, CDR2 YYDKDF (reference sequence).

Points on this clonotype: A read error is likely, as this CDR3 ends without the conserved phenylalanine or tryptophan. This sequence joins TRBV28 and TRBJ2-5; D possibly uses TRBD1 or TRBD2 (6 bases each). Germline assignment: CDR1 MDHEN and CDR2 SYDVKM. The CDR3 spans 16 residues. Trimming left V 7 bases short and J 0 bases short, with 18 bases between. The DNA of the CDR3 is TGTGCCAGCACCTCCTCGGGGGCTGCGTACCAAGAGACCCAGTACGTC. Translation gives CASTSSGAAYQETQYV.

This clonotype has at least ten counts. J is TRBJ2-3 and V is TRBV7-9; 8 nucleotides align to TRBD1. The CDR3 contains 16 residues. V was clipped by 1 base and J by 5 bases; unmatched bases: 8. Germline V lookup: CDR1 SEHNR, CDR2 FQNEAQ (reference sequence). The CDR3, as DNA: TGTGCCAGCAGCTTAGGGACCGACAGGGGAGGAGATACGCAGTATTTT. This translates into CASSLGTDRGGDTQYF.

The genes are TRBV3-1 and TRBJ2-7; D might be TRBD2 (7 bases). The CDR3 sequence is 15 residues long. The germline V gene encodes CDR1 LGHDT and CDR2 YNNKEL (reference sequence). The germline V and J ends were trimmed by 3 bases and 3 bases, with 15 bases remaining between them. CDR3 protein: CASSQVGGTNYEQYF. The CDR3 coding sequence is TGTGCCAGCAGCCAGGTCGGGGGGACAAACTACGAGCAGTACTTC.

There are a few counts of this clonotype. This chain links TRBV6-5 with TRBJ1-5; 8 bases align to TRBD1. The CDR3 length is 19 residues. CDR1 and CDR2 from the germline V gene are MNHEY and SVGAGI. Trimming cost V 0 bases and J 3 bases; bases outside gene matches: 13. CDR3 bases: TGTGCCAGCAGTTACTCGATACTGGGGACAGGTTCATACAATCAGCCCCAGCATTTT. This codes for CASSYSILGTGSYNQPQHF.

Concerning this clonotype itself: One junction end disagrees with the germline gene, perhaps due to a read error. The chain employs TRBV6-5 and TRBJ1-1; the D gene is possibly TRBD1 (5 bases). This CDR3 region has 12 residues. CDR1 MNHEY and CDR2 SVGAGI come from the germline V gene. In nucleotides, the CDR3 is TGTACCAGCAGGACCGGGGGGGCTGAAGCTTTCTTT. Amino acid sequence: CTSRTGGAEAFF.

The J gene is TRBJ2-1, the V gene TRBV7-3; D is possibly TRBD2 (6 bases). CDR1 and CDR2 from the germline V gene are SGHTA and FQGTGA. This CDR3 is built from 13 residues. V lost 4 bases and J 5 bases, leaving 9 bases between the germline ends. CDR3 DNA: TGTGCCAGCAGCTGGACTATTCACAATGAGCAGTTCTTC. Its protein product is CASSWTIHNEQFF.

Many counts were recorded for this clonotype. CDR3 nucleotides: TGTGCCAGCAGCTTAGCGATGGACAGGGATGAAAAACTGTTTTTT. This encodes CASSLAMDRDEKLFF. V gene TRBV7-6 combines with J gene TRBJ1-4, with 8 bases matching TRBD1. The CDR3 runs to 15 residues. Germline CDR1 and CDR2: SGHVS and FNYEAQ. J was trimmed by 6 bases and V by 0 bases; bases with no gene match: 3.

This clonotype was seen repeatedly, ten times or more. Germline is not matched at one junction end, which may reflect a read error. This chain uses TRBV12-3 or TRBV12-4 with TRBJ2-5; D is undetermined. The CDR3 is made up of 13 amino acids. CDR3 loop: CASRLDPLGTQYF. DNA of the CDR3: TGTGCCAGCAGATTAGACCCTCTTGGGACCCAGTACTTC.

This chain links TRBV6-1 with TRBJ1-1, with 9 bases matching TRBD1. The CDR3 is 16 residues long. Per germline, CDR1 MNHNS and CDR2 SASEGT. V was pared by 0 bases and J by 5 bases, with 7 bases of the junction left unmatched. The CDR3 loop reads CASSEAGQGTVTEAFF. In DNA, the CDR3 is TGTGCCAGCAGTGAAGCCGGACAGGGGACGGTTACTGAAGCTTTCTTT.